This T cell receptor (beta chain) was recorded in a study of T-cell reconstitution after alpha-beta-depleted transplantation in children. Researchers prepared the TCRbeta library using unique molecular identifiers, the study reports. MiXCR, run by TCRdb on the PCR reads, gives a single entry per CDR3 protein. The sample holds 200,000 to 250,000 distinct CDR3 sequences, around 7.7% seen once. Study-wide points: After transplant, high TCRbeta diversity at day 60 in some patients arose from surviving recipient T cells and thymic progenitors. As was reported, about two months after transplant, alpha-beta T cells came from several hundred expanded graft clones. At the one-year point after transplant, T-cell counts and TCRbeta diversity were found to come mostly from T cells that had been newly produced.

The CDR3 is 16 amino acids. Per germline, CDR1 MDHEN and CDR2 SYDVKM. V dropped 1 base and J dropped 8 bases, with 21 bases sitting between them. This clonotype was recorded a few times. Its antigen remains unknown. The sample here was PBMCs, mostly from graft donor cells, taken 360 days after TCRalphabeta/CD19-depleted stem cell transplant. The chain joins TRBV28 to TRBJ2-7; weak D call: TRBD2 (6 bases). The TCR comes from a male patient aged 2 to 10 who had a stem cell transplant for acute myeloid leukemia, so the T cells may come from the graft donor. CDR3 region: CASSLSGFSRAGQQYV. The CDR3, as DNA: TGTGCCAGCAGTTTATCGGGGTTTTCCCGAGCGGGTCAGCAGTACGTC.